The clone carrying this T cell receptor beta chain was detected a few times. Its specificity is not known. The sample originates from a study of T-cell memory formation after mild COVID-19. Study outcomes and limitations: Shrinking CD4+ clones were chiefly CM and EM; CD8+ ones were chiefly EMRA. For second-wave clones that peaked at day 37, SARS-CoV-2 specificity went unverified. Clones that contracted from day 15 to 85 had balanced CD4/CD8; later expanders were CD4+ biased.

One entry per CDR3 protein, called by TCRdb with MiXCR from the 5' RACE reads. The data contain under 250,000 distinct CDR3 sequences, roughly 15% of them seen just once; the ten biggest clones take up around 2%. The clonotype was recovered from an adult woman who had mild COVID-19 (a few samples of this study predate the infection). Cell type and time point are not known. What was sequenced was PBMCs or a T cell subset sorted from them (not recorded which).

The CDR3 is CASTPQGGWDEAFF. In DNA form, the CDR3 reads TGTGCCAGCACCCCTCAAGGGGGTTGGGATGAAGCTTTCTTT. The rearrangement uses TRBV6-5 and TRBJ1-1; the D gene is possibly TRBD1 (6 bases). Looked up from germline, CDR1 is MNHEY and CDR2 is SVGAGI. Trimming stripped 7 bases from V and 7 bases from J, with 19 bases between. This CDR3 has 14 residues.